This T cell receptor beta chain is drawn from a study of blood T cell repertoires in COVID-19. Study-level background: Sites in the United States, Italy and Spain provided acute and convalescent COVID-19 samples. In each case, the material was cDNA or gDNA derived from T cells, B-cell-depleted T cells, or PBMCs.

The authors' processing: Estimated nucleated cell counts came from reference gene primer amplification. Some clones are missing from TCRdb's copy, which holds only in-frame ones; the method was immunoSEQ multiplex PCR. V, J and clone size reflect that table, while D and trimming were determined from the DNA. This table holds hundreds of thousands of clones, approximately 86% found once. The germline gives CDR1 KGHSH, CDR2 LQKENI. CDR3 length: 16 amino acids. Trimming took 1 base from V and 2 from J; bases not matched to a gene: 3. Participant ages covered about 18 to 89 years across 24 US areas. Sample: PBMCs or T cells enriched from blood (not recorded which). The genes are TRBV18 and TRBJ2-1, with TRBD1 matching 9 bases. The sequence was collected from a woman between 50 and 59 years old who had recovered from COVID-19. Here the CDR3 reads CASSPRGTGTYNEQFF. Written as DNA, the CDR3 is TGTGCCAGCTCACCACGAGGGACAGGGACCTACAATGAGCAGTTCTTC. Full variable domain (remainder filled in from reference TRBV18 and TRBJ2-1): NAGVMQNPRHLVRRRGQEARLRCSPMKGHSHVYWYRQLPEEGLKFMVYLQKENIIDESGMPKERFSAEFPKEGPSILRIQQVVRGDSAAYFCASSPRGTGTYNEQFFGPGTRLTVL.